This is a list of T cell receptor beta chains from one sample in a study of vaccination effects on CD4 cells after COVID-19. The repertoire was sequenced with immunoSEQ multiplex PCR; TCRdb's copy has only in-frame clones and lacks some. The sample contains approximately 29,000 clones, 65% to 75% of which appear only once. The antigens of these receptors remain unknown. The source material was CD4+ T cells from PBMCs cultured with a peptide pool, sampled before COVID-19 vaccination. Every receptor here comes from a human donor who had a prior SARS-CoV-2 infection. Both conserved end residues are part of each CDR3. Fields, in order: D gene, clone size, V gene, J gene, CDR3 DNA, CDR3 protein. A D gene is named only where the DNA matches it firmly. The size of a clone is reported for some rows only, either as once, few or many, or as a class for expanded clones.

NA	NA	TRBV27	TRBJ2-3	TGTGCCAGCAGGGGCGACAGACCTAGACGGGATACGCAGTATTTT	CASRGDRPRRDTQYF
TRBD1	NA	TRBV11-2	TRBJ1-1	TGTGCCAGCAGCTTAGAACGGGACAGCGAAGCTTTCTTT	CASSLERDSEAFF
NA	NA	TRBV5-1	TRBJ2-1	TGCGCCAGCAGCTTGGGTTCAGCTAACAATGAGCAGTTCTTC	CASSLGSANNEQFF
NA	NA	TRBV7-3	TRBJ2-7	TGTGCCAGCAGCTTGGCTTACTCCTACGAGCAGTACTTC	CASSLAYSYEQYF
NA	NA	TRBV19	TRBJ2-1	TGTGCCACCAAGGGGCTGTCGGGAAGCTCCTACAATGAGCAGTTCTTC	CATKGLSGSSYNEQFF
NA	NA	TRBV5-4	TRBJ2-2	TGTGCCAGCAGCTTCGGTACGAACACCGGGGAGCTGTTTTTT	CASSFGTNTGELFF
TRBD2	NA	TRBV14	TRBJ2-1	TGTGCCAGCAGCCAACGACCGGGACTAGCGCCTTACAATGAGCAGTTCTTC	CASSQRPGLAPYNEQFF
NA	NA	TRBV30	TRBJ2-6	TGTGCCTGGAAGGGACGGAACTCTGGGGCCAACGTCCTGACTTTC	CAWKGRNSGANVLTF
NA	NA	TRBV6-6	TRBJ2-7	TGTGCCAGCAGCCGTACTTACGAGCAGTACTTC	CASSRTYEQYF
NA	NA	TRBV11-1	TRBJ2-5	TGTGCCAGCAGCTGGGGCGACTTAGCACAGTACTTC	CASSWGDLAQYF
NA	NA	TRBV6-2/TRBV6-3	TRBJ2-7	TGTGCCAGCAGTTACCTCGCAACCGGGACAACCTACGAGCAGTACTTC	CASSYLATGTTYEQYF
TRBD2	NA	TRBV14	TRBJ2-1	TGTGCCAGCAGCCCACTGCCGGGGAGGGGTCAGAGCTCCTACAATGAGCAGTTCTTC	CASSPLPGRGQSSYNEQFF
NA	few	TRBV6-5	TRBJ2-2	TGTGCCAGCAGTATCCTAAGGGGGACGCTGTTTTTT	CASSILRGTLFF
NA	NA	TRBV27	TRBJ2-7	TGTGCCAGCAAAGCCACCGAAGCAGGGAGCTCCTACGAGCAGTACTTC	CASKATEAGSSYEQYF
NA	NA	TRBV5-1	TRBJ2-7	TGCGCCAGCAGAGCCGCGCAGGGGCCGTTCACCTACGAGCAGTACTTC	CASRAAQGPFTYEQYF
NA	NA	TRBV30	TRBJ2-2	TGTGCCTGGAATTCCTGGCGGACAAACACCGGGGAGCTGTTTTTT	CAWNSWRTNTGELFF
NA	NA	TRBV27	TRBJ2-3	TGTGCCAGCAGTTTATTGGCGGGACCGCAGTATTTT	CASSLLAGPQYF
NA	once	TRBV12-3/TRBV12-4	TRBJ2-1	TGTGCCAGCACCCCTGGCGTCTACAATGAGCAGTTCTTC	CASTPGVYNEQFF
NA	NA	TRBV19	TRBJ2-7	TGTGCCAGTAGTATCGGGAGCTCCTACGAGCAGTACTTC	CASSIGSSYEQYF
NA	NA	TRBV7-2	TRBJ1-1	TGTGCCAGCAGCGCAGTCATTTTAAACGAAGGGGTCACTGAAGCTTTCTTT	CASSAVILNEGVTEAFF
NA	NA	TRBV5-8	TRBJ1-5	TGTGCCAGCAGCCCGGTCCAGCCCCAGCATTTT	CASSPVQPQHF
TRBD2	few	TRBV7-6	TRBJ2-2	TGTGCCAGCAGCTTAGCTACTAGCGGGAATACCGGGGAGCTGTTTTTT	CASSLATSGNTGELFF
NA	NA	TRBV27	TRBJ2-3	TGTGCCAGCAGTCCCCGTCGTCAGGCTGCAAGCACAGATACGCAGTATTTT	CASSPRRQAASTDTQYF
NA	NA	TRBV7-3	TRBJ2-1	TGTGCCAGCAGCCCACGAACAGGGTCGTCCTACAATGAGCAGTTCTTC	CASSPRTGSSYNEQFF
NA	few	TRBV2	TRBJ2-7	TGTGCCAGCAGTGGAGGGGCCTCACCCTACGAGCAGTACTTC	CASSGGASPYEQYF
TRBD2	NA	TRBV10-3	TRBJ2-5	TGTGCCATCAGTTATAGCGGGGGGGACCAAGAGACCCAGTACTTC	CAISYSGGDQETQYF
TRBD1	NA	TRBV5-1	TRBJ2-7	TGCGCCAGCAGCTTGAACAGGGGGCCCACCTACGAGCAGTACTTC	CASSLNRGPTYEQYF
TRBD2	NA	TRBV20-1	TRBJ2-3	TGCAGTGCTAGTCCGGGACTAGCAAAGGGCACAGATACGCAGTATTTT	CSASPGLAKGTDTQYF
NA	NA	TRBV9	TRBJ2-7	TGTGCCAGCAGCGCGGGACGGGACGGAGCCTACGAGCAGTACTTC	CASSAGRDGAYEQYF
TRBD2	NA	TRBV27	TRBJ2-2	TGTGCCAGCAGTCATCTAGCGGGAGGACGCGGGGAGCTGTTTTTT	CASSHLAGGRGELFF
NA	NA	TRBV18	TRBJ1-6	TGTGCCAGCTCACTCCAGTCCCCTAACGGTTCACCCCTCCACTTT	CASSLQSPNGSPLHF
NA	NA	TRBV7-9	TRBJ2-3	TGTGCCAGCAGCTTTTGGGATACGCAGTATTTT	CASSFWDTQYF
NA	few	TRBV5-1	TRBJ2-5	TGCGCCAGCAGCTTGTTTGCTGGGGAGACCCAGTACTTC	CASSLFAGETQYF
NA	NA	TRBV15	TRBJ1-2	TGTGCCACCAGCAGAGACTTGGACAGCCGAGACTATGGCTACACCTTC	CATSRDLDSRDYGYTF
TRBD1	NA	TRBV5-1	TRBJ2-5	TGCGCCAGCAGCCCAGGGACAGGGCAAGAGACCCAGTACTTC	CASSPGTGQETQYF
NA	NA	TRBV10-3	TRBJ1-3	TGTGCCATCAGTGAGGAAGGAAAAACGAGAAACACCATATATTTT	CAISEEGKTRNTIYF
TRBD2	once	TRBV5-4	TRBJ2-7	TGTGCCAGCAGCTTGTACGGCAGCGGGGGATACGAGCAGTACTTC	CASSLYGSGGYEQYF
NA	once	TRBV9	TRBJ1-3	TGTGCCAGCAGCGCCCCTCCCCTACTGAACACCATATATTTT	CASSAPPLLNTIYF
TRBD2	NA	TRBV6-6	TRBJ2-7	TGTGCCAGCAGTCCCATGATAGCGGGGGCACTCTACGAGCAGTACTTC	CASSPMIAGALYEQYF
TRBD2	NA	TRBV28	TRBJ2-7	TGTGCCAGCACTGCTTGGGCGGGAGGGCCCGAGCAGTACTTC	CASTAWAGGPEQYF
TRBD1	NA	TRBV5-1	TRBJ2-7	TGCGCCAGCAGCCCGCGGACAGGCCTCTCCTACGAGCAGTACTTC	CASSPRTGLSYEQYF
NA	NA	TRBV27	TRBJ1-6	TGTGCCAGCAGCCCCACCTTCACAGGGTTAGGCTCACCCCTCCACTTT	CASSPTFTGLGSPLHF
NA	few	TRBV7-2	TRBJ1-2	TGTGCCAGCAGCTTTGTGGGGCATGGCTACACCTTC	CASSFVGHGYTF
TRBD2	NA	TRBV10-3	TRBJ2-5	TGTGCCATCAGTGGACTAGCCGGAGAGACCCAGTACTTC	CAISGLAGETQYF
NA	NA	TRBV5-6	TRBJ2-5	TGTGCCAGCAGCTCCCGGGAGCAAGAGACCCAGTACTTC	CASSSREQETQYF
NA	NA	TRBV10-3	TRBJ2-1	TGTGCCATCGGGGAGGACAATGAGCAGTTCTTC	CAIGEDNEQFF
TRBD2	NA	TRBV5-4	TRBJ2-7	TGTGCCAGCAGCCATCGGGCGGGAGGACCCTACGAGCAGTACTTC	CASSHRAGGPYEQYF
NA	NA	TRBV19	TRBJ1-1	TGTGCCAGTAGTATAGACGGGGACACTGAAGCTTTCTTT	CASSIDGDTEAFF
TRBD1	few	TRBV7-2	TRBJ1-6	TGTGCCAGCAGCTTACAGACAGGGGGATATAATTCACCCCTCCACTTT	CASSLQTGGYNSPLHF
NA	NA	TRBV7-3	TRBJ2-1	TGTGCCAGCAGCTTAGAGGGTGGGGCGGGGTCTGCTTACAATGAGCAGTTCTTC	CASSLEGGAGSAYNEQFF
NA	NA	TRBV5-4	TRBJ2-3	TGTGCCAGCAGCTTAGGTGTGAGATCCCCAGATACGCAGTATTTT	CASSLGVRSPDTQYF
NA	NA	TRBV27	TRBJ2-3	TGTGCCAGCAGTTTATTGACGATGGGACTTGGGGCAGATACGCAGTATTTT	CASSLLTMGLGADTQYF
TRBD2	NA	TRBV12-3/TRBV12-4	TRBJ2-1	TGTGCCAGCAGTTTTGGCCTAGCGGGGGAGCAGTTCTTC	CASSFGLAGEQFF
NA	NA	TRBV5-4	TRBJ2-3	TGTGCCAGCAGCCGGGACGAGACAGATACGCAGTATTTT	CASSRDETDTQYF
TRBD2	NA	TRBV11-3	TRBJ2-2	TGTGCCAGCAGCCTAAGGGTCATAGCGGGGTCGCACACCGGGGAGCTGTTTTTT	CASSLRVIAGSHTGELFF
NA	NA	TRBV18	TRBJ2-7	TGTGCCAGCTCACCAAGTGGGCTCCGATACGAGCAGTACTTC	CASSPSGLRYEQYF
NA	few	TRBV4-2	TRBJ1-2	TGTGCCAGCAGCCAAGGCCCCGGGCCCGCCGGCTACACCTTC	CASSQGPGPAGYTF